The 29 T cell receptor beta chains in this list originate from one sample, sequenced in a study of cytomegalovirus exposure and HLA in healthy donors. The PCR was carried out with 60 Vbeta primers and 13 Jbeta primers. Sequenced by immunoSEQ multiplex PCR; TCRdb stores in-frame clones only, minus some. The data show 95,000 to 150,000 clones, around 80% seen once. Sequencing used PBMCs. The receptors here all came from a woman aged 55-70 years in good health and CMV-seropositive.

The chain couples TRBV19 to TRBJ1-2, with D maybe TRBD1 (6 bases). The germline V gene has CDR1 LNHDA and CDR2 SQIVND (reference sequence). The length of the CDR3 is 15 residues. Trimming removed 2 bases from V and 4 bases from J, with 14 bases in between. CDR3 amino acids: CASSILWTDGYGYTF. Here the CDR3 DNA reads TGTGCCAGTAGTATACTTTGGACAGATGGCTATGGCTACACCTTC. The full variable domain, completed using reference TRBV19 and TRBJ1-2, is DGGITQSPKYLFRKEGQNVTLSCEQNLNHDAMYWYRQDPGQGLRLIYYSQIVNDFQKGDIAEGYSVSREKKESFPLTVTSAQKNPTAFYLCASSILWTDGYGYTFGSGTRLTVV.

The gene calls are TRBV6-6 and TRBJ1-2; D uncertain. The V and J ends lost 6 bases and 5 bases respectively, with 16 bases between them. The CDR3 is 14 amino acids. Looked up from germline, CDR1 is MNHNY and CDR2 is SVGAGI (reference sequence). CDR3 amino acids: CASRPGVNRYGYTF. The CDR3 coding sequence is TGTGCCAGCAGACCAGGCGTTAATCGGTATGGCTACACCTTC.

The chain has TRBV29-1 and TRBJ1-2; the match to TRBD1 covers 8 bases. The CDR3 extends over 14 amino acids. V trimming: 5 bases; J trimming: 6 bases; junction bases outside the gene matches: 11. The germline gives CDR1 SQVTM, CDR2 ANQGSEA. Here the CDR3 reads CSVPFLGQGHGYTF. The DNA of the CDR3 is TGCAGCGTTCCCTTTCTCGGACAGGGCCATGGCTACACCTTC.

The rearrangement uses TRBV6-5 and TRBJ1-1; D is perhaps TRBD1 (5 bases). The CDR3 totals 15 residues. V was shortened by 11 bases and J by 2 bases, with 21 bases between the two germline ends. Germline loops: CDR1 MNHEY, CDR2 SVGAGI. The CDR3 sequence: CASLGGYTANTEAFF. In DNA, the CDR3 is TGTGCCTCCCTCGGGGGGTATACTGCCAACACTGAAGCTTTCTTT.

The chain couples TRBV7-9 to TRBJ2-2, with 9 bases matching TRBD1. V lost 8 bases to trimming and J lost 6 bases; unmatched junction nucleotides: 1. Germline V gene sequence: CDR1 SEHNR, CDR2 FQNEAQ (reference sequence). The CDR3 runs to 12 residues. CDR3 coding DNA: TGTGCCAGCGACAGGGGGTCCGGGGAGCTGTTTTTT. Translation: CASDRGSGELFF.

The rearrangement links TRBV28 to TRBJ1-2; maybe TRBD1 (5 bases). Trimming shortened V by 4 bases and J by 3 bases, and 15 bases separated the two germline ends. This CDR3 has 15 amino acids. The germline V gene encodes CDR1 MDHEN and CDR2 SYDVKM. For the CDR3, the DNA is TGTGCCAGCAGTTGGGAGGGGTTCCCTGACTATGGCTACACCTTC. It is translated as CASSWEGFPDYGYTF.

The table lists this clone with a few counts. This chain connects TRBV25-1 to TRBJ2-1; 7 bases are a match to TRBD2. Trimming at V came to 2 bases and at J to 1 base, leaving 2 bases not matched to a gene. The CDR3 length is 15 residues. In germline, CDR1 is MGHDK, CDR2 SYGVNS. The DNA for the CDR3 is TGTGCCAGCAGTGAACGCGGGGGTTCCTACAATGAGCAGTTCTTC. This codes for CASSERGGSYNEQFF.

This clone showed up just a few times. The chain is built from TRBV15 and TRBJ1-3; TRBD1 aligns across 9 bases. The CDR3 runs to 14 residues. Germline CDR1 LNHNV, CDR2 YYDKDF (reference sequence). Trimming at V came to 6 bases and at J to 7 bases, leaving 7 bases not matched to a gene. The CDR3 region is CATSQQGARNTIYF. The CDR3 DNA reads TGTGCCACCAGTCAACAGGGGGCCCGCAACACCATATATTTT.

V and J are TRBV6-5 and TRBJ2-5; 8 positions agree with TRBD1. The CDR3 contains 14 residues. Unmatched junction bases numbered 7, after V lost 7 bases and J lost 3 bases. Germline CDR1 and CDR2: MNHEY and SVGAGI. The CDR3 here is CASMRAGGEETQYF. In nucleotides, the CDR3 is TGTGCCAGCATGCGGGCAGGGGGCGAAGAGACCCAGTACTTC.

The chain is built from TRBV7-9 and TRBJ2-3; the D gene is possibly TRBD2 (6 bases). Germline loops: CDR1 SEHNR, CDR2 FQNEAQ (reference sequence). The ends were cut back, 1 base at V and 0 bases at J, with 11 bases in the middle. This CDR3 has 16 residues. CDR3 region: CASSLGGATSTDTQYF. The CDR3 region has the DNA TGTGCCAGCAGCTTAGGCGGGGCGACTAGCACAGATACGCAGTATTTT.

The chain combines TRBV4-3 with TRBJ1-6; tentative D call: TRBD1 (5 bases). Trimming took off 2 bases at V and 7 bases at J, with 12 bases between the two ends. The CDR3 length is 15 residues. Germline loops: CDR1 LGHNA, CDR2 YSLEER. The CDR3 DNA follows: TGCGCCAGCAGCCAATTACGAGACAGCAATTCACCCCTCCACTTT. Protein sequence: CASSQLRDSNSPLHF.

The chain has TRBV11-2 and TRBJ2-7, with TRBD2 matching over 7 bases. The trim removed 3 bases at V and 3 bases at J, leaving 5 bases unmatched. Germline V gene data show CDR1 as SGHAT and CDR2 as FQNNGV. The CDR3 is made up of 14 amino acids. As DNA, the CDR3 is TGTGCCAGCAGCTTCCGGCTAGCGGACTACGAGCAGTACTTC. Amino acid sequence: CASSFRLADYEQYF.

J is TRBJ2-7 and V is TRBV19; 8 positions agree with TRBD1. The CDR3 is 14 amino acids. The germline V gene has CDR1 LNHDA and CDR2 SQIVND (reference sequence). Trimming cost V 4 bases and J 3 bases; bases outside gene matches: 5. CDR3 amino acids: CASSTGQGNYEQYF. In nucleotides, the CDR3 is TGTGCCAGTAGTACCGGACAGGGCAACTACGAGCAGTACTTC. The full variable domain, completed using reference TRBV19 and TRBJ2-7, is DGGITQSPKYLFRKEGQNVTLSCEQNLNHDAMYWYRQDPGQGLRLIYYSQIVNDFQKGDIAEGYSVSREKKESFPLTVTSAQKNPTAFYLCASSTGQGNYEQYFGPGTRLTVT.

This clone was observed once. The genes are TRBV9 and TRBJ2-5; D is possibly TRBD2 (7 bases). CDR3 length equals 15 residues. V gave up 0 bases and J gave up 5 bases, with 14 bases separating them. Germline V gene sequence: CDR1 SGDLS, CDR2 YYNGEE. In DNA form, the CDR3 reads TGTGCCAGCAGCGTAGCGATAAAGGGGGGGGAGACCCAGTACTTC. Translation gives CASSVAIKGGETQYF.

This rearrangement joins TRBV5-1 to TRBJ2-3, with D possibly TRBD1 on 5 matching bases. This CDR3 comprises 15 residues. Trimming pared 0 bases from V and 5 bases from J, leaving 13 bases between. Germline CDR1 reads SGHRS; CDR2 reads YFSETQ. CDR3 residues: CASSLGNNRLDTQYF. In DNA form, the CDR3 reads TGCGCCAGCAGCTTGGGGAACAACAGGTTAGATACGCAGTATTTT.

The chain couples TRBV5-6 to TRBJ1-1; no firm D call. CDR1 and CDR2 from the germline V gene are SGHDT and YYEEEE. The CDR3 is 14 amino acids. V was shortened by 0 bases and J by 4 bases, with 10 bases between the two germline ends. The CDR3 sequence: CASSLVRGITEAFF. The DNA of the CDR3 is TGTGCCAGCAGCTTGGTTCGGGGAATCACTGAAGCTTTCTTT.

The genes are TRBV5-4 and TRBJ2-3; D ambiguous. Trimming took off 2 bases at V and 1 base at J, with 5 bases between the two ends. Germline CDR1 is SGHNT and CDR2 is YYREEE (reference sequence). This CDR3 is 13 amino acids long. CDR3 DNA sequence: TGTGCCAGCAGCTTTCAGGGCACAGATACGCAGTATTTT. As protein: CASSFQGTDTQYF.

This clone has just one count. The chain recombines TRBV9 with TRBJ1-5, with 7 bases matching TRBD1. This CDR3 has 15 residues. V lost 4 bases and J lost 5; bases outside the gene matches: 9. CDR1 and CDR2 (germline): SGDLS, YYNGEE. CDR3 amino acids: CASSRTGDYDQPQHF. The CDR3 region has the DNA TGTGCCAGCAGCAGAACAGGGGATTACGATCAGCCCCAGCATTTT. The whole variable domain, remainder taken from reference TRBV9 and TRBJ1-5, is DSGVTQTPKHLITATGQRVTLRCSPRSGDLSVYWYQQSLDQGLQFLIQYYNGEERAKGNILERFSAQQFPDLHSELNLSSLELGDSALYFCASSRTGDYDQPQHFGDGTRLSIL.

The chain combines TRBV19 with TRBJ1-5; no reliable D call. This CDR3 region has 12 residues. Trimming shortened V by 7 bases and J by 7 bases, and 11 bases separated the two germline ends. The V gene's germline CDR1 is LNHDA and CDR2 SQIVND (reference sequence). The CDR3 reads CASTRGFQPQHF. Written as DNA, the CDR3 is TGTGCCAGTACACGAGGCTTCCAGCCCCAGCATTTT.

V and J are TRBV7-2 and TRBJ2-5, with 10 bases aligning to TRBD2. Trimming cost V 1 base and J 5 bases; bases outside gene matches: 4. CDR1 is SGHTA and CDR2 is FQGNSA in the germline V gene. The length of the CDR3 is 15 residues. The CDR3 protein is CASSLVGSGRETQYF. Written as DNA, the CDR3 is TGTGCCAGCAGCTTAGTAGGTAGCGGGAGGGAGACCCAGTACTTC. The variable domain in full, completed from reference TRBV7-2 and TRBJ2-5, reads GAGVSQSPSNKVTEKGKDVELRCDPISGHTALYWYRQSLGQGLEFLIYFQGNSAPDKSGLPSDRFSAERTGGSVSTLTIQRTQQEDSAVYLCASSLVGSGRETQYFGPGTRLLVL.

V and J are TRBV7-9 and TRBJ1-1; TRBD1 is a possible D gene (5 bases). This CDR3 spans 14 amino acids. The V gene's germline CDR1 is SEHNR and CDR2 FQNEAQ (reference sequence). V was shortened by 4 bases and J by 5 bases, with 14 bases between the two germline ends. CDR3 nucleotide sequence: TGTGCCAGCAGCTCACTAGCAGGGAGGACTGAAGCTTTCTTT. The encoded protein is CASSSLAGRTEAFF. The whole variable domain, remainder taken from reference TRBV7-9 and TRBJ1-1, is DTGVSQNPRHKITKRGQNVTFRCDPISEHNRLYWYRQTLGQGPEFLTYFQNEAQLEKSRLLSDRFSAERPKGSFSTLEIQRTEQGDSAMYLCASSSLAGRTEAFFGQGTRLTVV.

The chain joins TRBV7-3 to TRBJ2-3; 7 nucleotides line up with TRBD1. The germline CDR1 and CDR2 sequences are SGHTA and FQGTGA. With V trimmed by 4 bases and J by 7 bases, 20 bases remained unmatched. CDR3 length: 18 amino acids. The CDR3 reads CASSSQGGPGQKINTQYF. CDR3 coding DNA: TGTGCCAGCAGCTCCCAAGGGGGACCGGGACAGAAGATAAATACGCAGTATTTT.

The chain has TRBV27 and TRBJ1-3; no clear D gene. Germline V lookup: CDR1 MNHEY, CDR2 SMNVEV (reference sequence). The CDR3 is 15 amino acids. V was trimmed by 2 bases and J by 0 bases, leaving 8 bases between them. In nucleotides, the CDR3 is TGTGCCAGCAGTTTAGCAGGCCACTCTGGAAACACCATATATTTT. This codes for CASSLAGHSGNTIYF.

The chain links TRBV14 to TRBJ2-7; D is possibly TRBD2 (5 bases). CDR1 is SGHDN, CDR2 FVKESK, per germline. There are 13 residues in the CDR3. Trimming removed 1 base from V and 4 bases from J, with 8 bases in between. Here the CDR3 reads CASSQGSGYEQYF. CDR3 DNA: TGTGCCAGCAGCCAAGGTTCGGGGTACGAGCAGTACTTC.

This clone was seen more than once but under ten times. The genes are TRBV25-1 and TRBJ1-2; 8 bases are shared with TRBD1. This CDR3 is 17 amino acids long. The germline gives CDR1 MGHDK, CDR2 SYGVNS. Unmatched junction bases numbered 7, after V lost 1 base and J lost 0 bases. CDR3 nucleotide sequence: TGTGCCAGCAGTGAATCGGCTGGGACAGGCCCTAACTATGGCTACACCTTC. Its protein is CASSESAGTGPNYGYTF.

V gene TRBV5-1 combines with J gene TRBJ2-1; TRBD1 agrees at 8 bases. Losses at the gene ends were 6 bases for V and 8 bases for J; bases not matched to a gene: 13. Germline V gene lookup returns CDR1 SGHRS and CDR2 YFSETQ. This CDR3 has 15 amino acids. The CDR3, as DNA: TGCGCCAGCACCCTAACCGGGACAGGAGGGGATGAGCAGTTCTTC. Amino acid sequence: CASTLTGTGGDEQFF.

This chain connects TRBV28 to TRBJ1-5; D is perhaps TRBD1 (6 bases). This CDR3 has 14 residues. V was pared by 5 bases and J by 6 bases, with 14 bases between. Germline V gene data show CDR1 as MDHEN and CDR2 as SYDVKM. This CDR3 reads CASSTNRDSQPQHF. The CDR3, as DNA: TGTGCCAGCAGTACCAACAGGGATTCTCAGCCCCAGCATTTT.

The CDR3 DNA follows: TGTGCCAGCAGCCCCCCCGGGACTAGCGGGGGCACCAACGAGCAGTACTTC. Translation gives CASSPPGTSGGTNEQYF. The chain has TRBV7-3 and TRBJ2-7; 14 nucleotides line up with TRBD2. The CDR3 loop spans 17 amino acids. Germline trimming cut 5 bases from V and 5 bases from J; bases unmatched to any gene: 11. Germline-derived CDR1 and CDR2 are SGHTA and FQGTGA.

This clone was observed a few times. The chain has TRBV6-5 and TRBJ2-3; a possible D gene is TRBD2 (5 bases). The CDR3 length is 13 residues. V was clipped by 11 bases and J by 1 base, with 13 bases between them. Germline CDR1 MNHEY, CDR2 SVGAGI. The CDR3: CAVWSGGTDTQYF. The CDR3 nucleotides are TGTGCCGTCTGGAGCGGAGGCACAGATACGCAGTATTTT.